One sample yielded the 18 T cell receptor beta chains listed below, sequenced in a study of beta chain features in type 1 diabetes. Investigators reverse transcribed all isolated RNA, so they sequenced expressed TCRB transcripts. Sequenced by immunoSEQ multiplex PCR; TCRdb stores in-frame clones only, minus some. This table has approximately 270,000 clones, 13% to 15% appearing once. Findings of the study overall: For Type 1 diabetes patients, all four CD4+ subsets carried TCRB CDR3s that were moderately but significantly shorter.

These TCRs are of unknown antigen specificity. Input material: naive CD4+ T cells from blood. These receptors all stem from a man younger than 40 with type 1 diabetes.

The genes are TRBV19 and TRBJ2-5; TRBD2 is a possible D gene (5 bases). V lost 7 bases, J lost 5 bases, and 17 bases lay in between. Germline assignment: CDR1 LNHDA and CDR2 SQIVND (reference sequence). The CDR3 runs 14 residues. CDR3 nucleotides: TGTGCCAGTACTGGAGGACGCGGAGAGGAGACCCAGTACTTC. It codes for CASTGGRGEETQYF.

This chain joins TRBV10-3 and TRBJ1-1; maybe TRBD1 (6 bases). The germline V gene encodes CDR1 ENHRY and CDR2 SYGVKD. The ends were cut back, 8 bases at V and 6 bases at J, with 22 bases in the middle. The CDR3 contains 15 residues. This CDR3 reads CAIRATDGRGSEAFF. CDR3 DNA sequence: TGTGCCATCCGCGCTACCGATGGAAGGGGGTCTGAAGCTTTCTTT.

The rearrangement joins TRBV27 to TRBJ1-3, with TRBD1 identical over 7 bases. Trimming at V came to 2 bases and at J to 0 bases, leaving 7 bases not matched to a gene. CDR3 length equals 17 residues. The germline gives CDR1 MNHEY, CDR2 SMNVEV (reference sequence). This CDR3 is CASSLTGAEGSGNTIYF. The CDR3, as DNA: TGTGCCAGCAGTTTAACAGGGGCCGAAGGCTCTGGAAACACCATATATTTT.

This clone was counted only a few times. V gene TRBV15 combines with J gene TRBJ1-5; D possibly corresponds to TRBD1 (5 bases). Germline V lookup: CDR1 LNHNV, CDR2 YYDKDF (reference sequence). V lost 1 base, J lost 0 bases, and 13 bases lay in between. The CDR3 spans 17 residues. CDR3 region: CATSRAKDNHSNQPQHF. For the CDR3, the DNA is TGTGCCACCAGCAGAGCAAAGGACAACCATAGCAATCAGCCCCAGCATTTT.

The chain links TRBV11-1 to TRBJ1-2, with a possible D match to TRBD1 (5 bases). This CDR3 is built from 14 residues. The V and J ends lost 7 bases and 3 bases respectively, with 15 bases between them. Germline V gives CDR1 SGHAT, CDR2 FQDESV (reference sequence). In DNA form, the CDR3 reads TGTGCCAGCACACCAATGACAGCCCACTATGGCTACACCTTC. Translated, it gives CASTPMTAHYGYTF.

This clone was detected only a few times. The CDR3 sequence is CASSLEGQRNEKLFF. The CDR3 coding sequence is TGCGCCAGCAGCTTGGAGGGACAGAGAAATGAAAAACTGTTTTTT. J is TRBJ1-4 and V is TRBV5-1; 7 bases align to TRBD1. V was pared by 0 bases and J by 5 bases, with 4 bases of the junction left unmatched. Germline loops: CDR1 SGHRS, CDR2 YFSETQ. The CDR3 runs 15 residues.

This sequence joins TRBV6-1 and TRBJ2-6; D might be TRBD2 (6 bases). Trimming stripped 6 bases from V and 2 bases from J, with 8 bases between. CDR1 is MNHNS, CDR2 SASEGT, per germline. The CDR3 is 14 amino acids. The chain's CDR3 is CASREGAGANVLTF. CDR3 sequence (DNA): TGTGCCAGCAGGGAGGGCGCTGGGGCCAACGTCCTGACTTTC.

This clone was seen more than once but under ten times. This specimen includes other DNA sequences encoding the same CDR3. The chain carries TRBV5-1 and TRBJ2-1; D is unclear. This CDR3 spans 11 amino acids. Germline CDR1 reads SGHRS; CDR2 reads YFSETQ. V was pared by 1 base and J by 7 bases, with 3 bases between. The DNA of the CDR3 is TGCGCCAGCAGCTTGTATAATGAGCAGTTCTTC. Its protein product is CASSLYNEQFF.

This clone was counted only a few times. The V call is TRBV15, the J call TRBJ2-5; D is uncertain. The CDR3 spans 13 residues. V shed 5 bases and J shed 5 bases, with 12 bases lying between them. Germline loops: CDR1 LNHNV, CDR2 YYDKDF (reference sequence). CDR3 bases: TGTGCCACCAGCGGTGGAGTAAGGGAGACCCAGTACTTC. Translation: CATSGGVRETQYF. The variable domain in full, with the rest retrieved from reference TRBV15 and TRBJ2-5, is DAMVIQNPRYQVTQFGKPVTLSCSQTLNHNVMYWYQQKSSQAPKLLFHYYDKDFNNEADTPDNFQSRRPNTSFCFLDIRSPGLGDTAMYLCATSGGVRETQYFGPGTRLLVL.

The rearrangement links TRBV5-1 to TRBJ1-2; D ambiguous. Germline V gene lookup returns CDR1 SGHRS and CDR2 YFSETQ. CDR3 length: 14 amino acids. Deletions cut 0 bases from V and 3 bases from J, with 9 bases between. The CDR3 nucleotides are TGCGCCAGCAGCTTGGCGGGATCGGACTATGGCTACACCTTC. Its protein is CASSLAGSDYGYTF. Supplemented by reference TRBV5-1 and TRBJ1-2, the full variable domain reads KAGVTQTPRYLIKTRGQQVTLSCSPISGHRSVSWYQQTPGQGLQFLFEYFSETQRNKGNFPGRFSGRQFSNSRSEMNVSTLELGDSALYLCASSLAGSDYGYTFGSGTRLTVV.

This clone was found a few times. CDR3 amino acids: CASSTGTGGAETQYF. The CDR3 DNA reads as TGTGCCAGCAGCACCGGGACAGGGGGTGCGGAGACCCAGTACTTC. The chain employs TRBV9 and TRBJ2-5, with TRBD1 identical over 11 bases. The ends lost 4 bases at V and 5 bases at J; junction bases unmatched: 7. This CDR3 has 15 residues. From germline, CDR1 is SGDLS and CDR2 YYNGEE.

The chain employs TRBV10-3 and TRBJ2-1; D might be TRBD2 (6 bases). The CDR3 is made up of 16 amino acids. Trimming left V 4 bases short and J 6 bases short, with 19 bases between. CDR1 ENHRY and CDR2 SYGVKD come from the germline V gene. The CDR3 here is CAISGLGSGVANEQFF. CDR3 nucleotides: TGTGCCATCAGTGGATTGGGGTCGGGGGTTGCCAATGAGCAGTTCTTC.

The chain joins TRBV7-2 to TRBJ2-1; D ambiguous. CDR3 length: 12 amino acids. V dropped 5 bases and J dropped 7 bases, with 9 bases sitting between them. Germline lookup yields CDR1 SGHTA and CDR2 FQGNSA. This CDR3 is CASSLTANEQFF. The CDR3 DNA is TGTGCCAGCAGCCTCACTGCTAATGAGCAGTTCTTC.

This clone appeared a few times. The gene calls are TRBV18 and TRBJ1-1; perhaps TRBD1 as D (5 bases). CDR1 is KGHSH, CDR2 LQKENI, per germline. This CDR3 region has 14 residues. Trimming took off 5 bases at V and 0 bases at J, with 10 bases between the two ends. The CDR3 protein is CASSAGWMNTEAFF. In DNA form, the CDR3 reads TGTGCCAGCTCAGCAGGGTGGATGAACACTGAAGCTTTCTTT.

V and J are TRBV7-6 and TRBJ2-5; TRBD1 agrees at 8 bases. The J segment lost 2 bases and the V segment lost 5 bases, leaving 4 bases of the junction unmatched. Germline assignment: CDR1 SGHVS and CDR2 FNYEAQ. The length of the CDR3 is 14 residues. For the CDR3, the DNA is TGTGCCAGCAGCGACCGGGACAGGCAAGAGACCCAGTACTTC. This translates into CASSDRDRQETQYF. Variable domain in full (rest from reference TRBV7-6 and TRBJ2-5): GAGVSQSPRYKVTKRGQDVALRCDPISGHVSLYWYRQALGQGPEFLTYFNYEAQQDKSGLPNDRFSAERPEGSISTLTIQRTEQRDSAMYRCASSDRDRQETQYFGPGTRLLVL.

This clone was seen a few times. The V gene is TRBV21-1, the J gene TRBJ2-1; TRBD1 was called by the table and not checked on the DNA. TRBV21-1 is described as a pseudogene. The CDR3 is made up of 18 amino acids. CDR3 coding DNA: TGTGCCAGCAGCAAAGGCTCTCGGGAAACAGGGGGTCCGGGGGAGCAGTTCTTC. It is translated as CASSKGSRETGGPGEQFF.

This sequence joins TRBV19 and TRBJ1-5, with D perhaps TRBD1 (6 bases). The CDR3 is 15 amino acids. The ends were cut back, 3 bases at V and 2 bases at J, with 11 bases in the middle. Germline CDR1 LNHDA, CDR2 SQIVND (reference sequence). The CDR3 DNA reads as TGTGCCAGTAGTATCCTGGGGGCTGGCAATCAGCCCCAGCATTTT. It encodes CASSILGAGNQPQHF.

The chain links TRBV18 to TRBJ2-1; D is ambiguous. Germline CDR1 KGHSH, CDR2 LQKENI. V dropped 3 bases and J dropped 10 bases, with 10 bases sitting between them. The CDR3 runs 12 residues. CDR3 residues: CASSPLPREQFF. In nucleotides, the CDR3 is TGTGCCAGCTCACCTCTCCCCAGGGAGCAGTTCTTC.